This T cell receptor beta chain is from a study of post-analysis software for immune sequencing data. Study conclusions and caveats: There were roughly five TRBV segments more frequent in patients than controls, and TRBV5-6, TRBV5-1 and TRBV20-1 were among them.

Tagging with unique molecular identifiers was a feature of the TCR beta cDNA libraries. Each batch of about 1 to 11 million T cells produced some 450,000 cDNA molecules. MiXCR, applied by TCRdb to the PCR reads, yields one record per CDR3 protein. The data show 750,000 to 950,000 distinct CDR3 sequences, approximately 50% seen once. This clonotype was seen only a few times. The antigen remains undetermined. Germline V gene lookup returns CDR1 DFQATT and CDR2 SNEGSKA (reference sequence). The length of the CDR3 is 14 residues. The sample consisted of blood. The rearrangement joins TRBV20-1 to TRBJ2-7, with D perhaps matching TRBD1 or TRBD2 (5 bases each). This receptor was identified in a girl aged 10-17 years with multiple sclerosis. The DNA for the CDR3 is TGCAGCGCGATCCTCCGGGACGGCCTGTACGAGCAGTACTTC. As protein: CSAILRDGLYEQYF.